These 14 T cell receptor beta chains were all obtained from the same sample, sequenced in a study of CD8 T cells in Susac syndrome. The authors reverse transcribed about 0.45 to 1 ug RNA with random hexamers. Using its own MiXCR run on the immunoSEQ multiplex PCR reads, TCRdb lists one record per CDR3 protein. The sample consists of around 190,000 distinct CDR3 sequences, 85% to 95% of them appearing once. The specimen sequenced was CD8+ T cells from PBMCs. The receptors were sampled from a human donor with multiple sclerosis.

The chain carries TRBV6-1 and TRBJ1-2, with unresolved D. Trimming removed 3 bases at V and 4 bases at J, with 12 bases between. Looked up from germline, CDR1 is MNHNS and CDR2 is SASEGT. The CDR3 length is 14 residues. DNA for the CDR3: TGTGCCAGCAGTGACCCAGGAGATTTCTATGGCTACACCTTC. This sequence encodes CASSDPGDFYGYTF.

Only one count was recorded for this clonotype. The chain recombines TRBV4-1 with TRBJ1-2, with D hard to call. Per the germline V gene, CDR1 is MGHRA and CDR2 is YSYEKL. V was shortened by 0 bases and J by 14 bases, with 13 bases between the two germline ends. This CDR3 spans 12 amino acids. CDR3 DNA: TGCGCCAGCAGCCAAGATATCGGAACGTGTACCTTC. Translation: CASSQDIGTCTF.

The chain recombines TRBV29-1 with TRBJ2-5; 8 bases align to TRBD1. The CDR3 consists of 13 residues. Germline CDR1 and CDR2: SQVTM and ANQGSEA. J gave up 2 bases and V 3 bases, and 2 bases lay outside the gene matches. CDR3 nucleotide sequence: TGCAGCGTTGACTGGACAGGGCAAGAGACCCAGTACTTC. It yields the protein CSVDWTGQETQYF.

The CDR3 DNA reads as TGTGCCAGCAGTTTAGTTGGCAGCTGGAATGAGCAGTTCTTC. Translating it yields CASSLVGSWNEQFF. This rearrangement joins TRBV12-3 or TRBV12-4 to TRBJ2-1; D remains ambiguous. The V end was cut by 1 base, the J end by 7 bases, with 11 bases between. The CDR3 runs to 14 residues.

The chain joins TRBV12-3 or TRBV12-4 to TRBJ1-1, with no clear D. The CDR3 runs 13 residues. V gave up 6 bases and J gave up 1 base, with 9 bases separating them. The CDR3 DNA reads as TGTGCCAGCAGCGGTTTCGGGAACACTGAAGCTTTCTTT. Encoded protein: CASSGFGNTEAFF.

This chain uses TRBV6-6 with TRBJ1-2; weak D call: TRBD1 (6 bases). The V and J ends lost 8 bases and 7 bases respectively, with 17 bases between them. The CDR3 loop spans 13 amino acids. Germline-derived CDR1 and CDR2 are MNHNY and SVGAGI (reference sequence). The CDR3 spells CASVPGALGGYTF. DNA of the CDR3: TGTGCCAGCGTTCCGGGGGCCCTTGGTGGCTACACCTTC.

This sequence joins TRBV7-3 and TRBJ2-3; TRBD1 matches 12 bases. The ends lost 5 bases at V and 5 bases at J; junction bases unmatched: 5. The CDR3 has 15 residues. Germline loops: CDR1 SGHTA, CDR2 FQGTGA. CDR3 loop: CASSPGTGGVDTQYF. For the CDR3, the DNA is TGTGCCAGCAGCCCCGGGACAGGGGGCGTAGATACGCAGTATTTT.

This sequence joins TRBV29-1 and TRBJ2-7; possibly TRBD1 for D (6 bases). This CDR3 is built from 13 residues. V lost 5 bases to trimming and J lost 3 bases, with 14 bases between them. Germline loops: CDR1 SQVTM, CDR2 ANQGSEA. CDR3 in amino acids: CSVKDSRGYEQYF. The CDR3 DNA is TGCAGCGTTAAGGACAGCCGTGGCTACGAGCAGTACTTC.

In this sample, this clonotype turned up once. The rearrangement uses TRBV30 and TRBJ1-2; D unclear. V dropped 3 bases and J dropped 8 bases, with 7 bases sitting between them. The germline V gene encodes CDR1 GTSNPN and CDR2 SVGIG (reference sequence). CDR3 length equals 10 residues. This CDR3 is CAWRDEGYTF. The DNA for the CDR3 is TGTGCCTGGAGGGACGAAGGCTACACCTTC.

The chain couples TRBV7-8 to TRBJ2-2; no firm D call. CDR1 SGHVS and CDR2 FQNEAQ come from the germline V gene. The germline V and J ends were trimmed by 6 bases and 1 base, with 9 bases remaining between them. The CDR3 contains 14 residues. The CDR3 bases are TGTGCCAGCAGGGGTCCAGTGAACACCGGGGAGCTGTTTTTT. Its protein product is CASRGPVNTGELFF.

The gene calls are TRBV12-5 and TRBJ2-4, with 11 bases matching TRBD1. V shed 6 bases and J 2 bases; nucleotides not matched to a gene: 3. Germline loops: CDR1 LGHNT, CDR2 FRNRAP. This CDR3 is built from 15 residues. CDR3 bases: TGTGCTAGTGGCGGACAGGGGGCTCCCAAAAACATTCAGTACTTC. Translation gives CASGGQGAPKNIQYF. The variable domain in full, completed from reference TRBV12-5 and TRBJ2-4, reads DARVTQTPRHKVTEMGQEVTMRCQPILGHNTVFWYRQTMMQGLELLAYFRNRAPLDDSGMPKDRFSAEMPDATLATLKIQPSEPRDSAVYFCASGGQGAPKNIQYFGAGTRLSVL.

The chain couples TRBV5-1 to TRBJ2-7; D might be TRBD1 or TRBD2, each matching 5 bases. Germline V gene data show CDR1 as SGHRS and CDR2 as YFSETQ. V dropped 4 bases and J dropped 3 bases, with 20 bases sitting between them. The CDR3 contains 16 residues. CDR3 nucleotide sequence: TGCGCCAGCAGCACCTACCCACGGGGCAGCTACTACGAGCAGTACTTC. Encoded protein: CASSTYPRGSYYEQYF.

This clonotype was found once. This rearrangement joins TRBV2 to TRBJ1-1, with a tentative D call TRBD1 (6 bases). V was shortened by 4 bases and J by 2 bases, with 11 bases between the two germline ends. Germline lookup yields CDR1 SNHLY and CDR2 FYNNEI. The CDR3 runs 14 residues. CDR3 loop: CASSVGQLNTEAFF. The CDR3 DNA sequence: TGTGCCAGCAGTGTTGGACAGCTAAACACTGAAGCTTTCTTT.

This chain connects TRBV28 to TRBJ2-2; weak D call: TRBD1 (5 bases). CDR3 length equals 14 residues. The germline V gene has CDR1 MDHEN and CDR2 SYDVKM. V was clipped by 2 bases and J by 3 bases, with 7 bases between them. The CDR3 region has the DNA TGTGCCAGCAGTTTAAGGGGTGACACCGGGGAGCTGTTTTTT. It translates to CASSLRGDTGELFF.